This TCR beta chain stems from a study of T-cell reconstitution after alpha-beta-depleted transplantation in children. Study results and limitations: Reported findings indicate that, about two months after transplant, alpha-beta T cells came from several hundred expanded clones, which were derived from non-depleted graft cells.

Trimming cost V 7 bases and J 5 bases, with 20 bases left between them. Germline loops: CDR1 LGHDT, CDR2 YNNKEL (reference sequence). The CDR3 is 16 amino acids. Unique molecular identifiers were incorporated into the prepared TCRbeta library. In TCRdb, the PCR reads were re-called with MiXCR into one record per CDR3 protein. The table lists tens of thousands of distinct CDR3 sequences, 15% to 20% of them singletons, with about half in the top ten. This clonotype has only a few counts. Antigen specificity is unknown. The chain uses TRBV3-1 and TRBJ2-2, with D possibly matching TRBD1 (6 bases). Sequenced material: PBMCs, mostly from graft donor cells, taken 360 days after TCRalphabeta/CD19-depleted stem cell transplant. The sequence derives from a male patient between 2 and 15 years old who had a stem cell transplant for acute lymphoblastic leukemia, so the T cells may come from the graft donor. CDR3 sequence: CASTLRRGRWTGELFF. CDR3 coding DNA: TGTGCCAGCACCCTCCGAAGGGGGAGATGGACCGGGGAGCTGTTTTTT.